This T cell receptor (beta chain) was documented in a study of shared clonotypes between healthy human individuals (dated by TCRdb to the early 2020s). Broadly, across the study: A couple of women and three men aged 18 to 49 years were included in the cohort. Per donor, three plates each were used for CD4 naive and CD4 memory, two for CD8 naive, and one for CD8 memory. Libraries were prepared and TCR repertoires were sequenced by different laboratories using diverse techniques, in order to increase sequencing depth and limit assay-specific biases. Leukapheresis yielded between about 0.9 and 10 billion PBMCs per donor. To estimate repertoire size and how much clonotype sharing occurs between individuals, the study deeply sequenced the blood TCR repertoires of 4 to 6 healthy adults.

The donors were healthy, HIV-negative adults with no recently reported acute infections or vaccinations. Every donor was a Caucasian adult living in Nashville, Tennessee, USA. CD4+ T cells were enriched by magnetic negative selection; naive cells were then positively selected on CD45RA, and the negative fraction formed the memory subset. After blood collection by leukapheresis, PBMCs were isolated using Ficoll-Histopaque density gradient centrifugation and then cryopreserved in the vapor phase of liquid nitrogen. Analytical flow cytometry was used to check the purity and quantity of each magnetically sorted T cell population. Genomic DNA was isolated from each sorted fraction and quantified by UV absorbance on a Nanodrop 2000c. General study outcomes and caveats: Naive subsets generally had larger estimated clonotype richness than memory subsets. When a handful of donors were compared, the shared fraction of clonotypes was about 5.4% for naive CD4, more than 3% for naive CD8, 2% to 2.5% for memory CD4, and approximately 0.4% for memory CD8. Only blood was sampled, and tissue TCR repertoires likely differ from those in blood. Because the study included only a small number of donors, the genetic and exposure-history diversity represented was limited. Incomplete sequencing was indicated by rarefaction of sorted-subset datasets, despite the large sequencing depth. Based on pairwise subsampling, the degree of clonotype sharing among donors was expected to be affected by sequencing depth. Higher generation probabilities were observed for clonotypes shared by all four sorted-subset donors than for non-shared clonotypes.

Using the deep immunoSEQ assay, multiplex PCR amplified TCR CDR3 regions from genomic DNA. Extracted genomic DNA from each cell subset was spread evenly across all wells of several immunoSEQ 96-well plates, with each plate serving as a replicate. For sorted subsets, around 200 ng genomic DNA, equal to 25,000 to 35,000 T cell genomes, was loaded into each replicate PCR. Purified libraries were measured with a Qubit 3.0 fluorometer, size-checked on a Bioanalyzer 2100, and measured again with the KAPA Library Quantification kit. Every immunoSEQ 96-well plate was sequenced on a separate single-read 150-cycle Illumina NextSeq 550 flow cell. In the original analysis: Because the immunoSEQ output included only junctional sequences and no quality scores, the filtering could not be the same as the filtering used for full-length reads. To assign V/J genes and CDR3, sequences were annotated using PyIR, a Python wrapper for IgBLAST v1.9, with IMGT germline references. Reads were removed for weak V/J assignments (E-value above 1e-6), missing CDR3, stop codons, out-of-frame junctions, or ambiguous translated residues. V3J clonotypes were defined as sequences sharing an identical inferred V gene, J gene, and CDR3 amino acid sequence. Percentage overlap between repertoires was computed as shared unique clonotypes divided by the size of the smaller repertoire. Three approaches were used to assess repertoire richness: RTK rarefaction, the Chao1 estimator, and Recon v2.1 estimates of unobserved clonotypes. Generation probabilities for all TCRbeta clonotypes obtained by the gDNA method from a handful of donors were computed using OLGA. In TCRdb, the immuneACCESS table is reduced to in-frame sequences with V and J assigned. These tables do not hold every clone; where another copy was compared, an unresolved V gene accounts for under half, and the others remain unexplained. D and trimming were read from the DNA, whereas the V and J calls and clone size are those reported in that table. In all, the sample holds roughly 1 million clones, and roughly 74% of those were seen once. The ten largest clones add up to approximately 0.5% of the sample.

In this sample, this clone turned up a few times. Its cognate antigen has yet to be identified. No much larger clonotype is one base removed from it; base qualities were not supplied. The CDR3 measures 14 amino acids from cysteine to phenylalanine. Solely the CDR3 DNA is kept, with 42 bases framed from the first base. The germline V end is reduced by 1 base and the J end by 8 bases; junction bases left unmatched: 7. The germline V gene encodes CDR1 GTSNPN and CDR2 SVGIG (reference sequence). This receptor was identified in a man younger than 35 in good health. Some clones in this sample may be carry-over from other donors' samples. Sequencing input: memory CD4+ T cells from PBMCs. The label giving this sample's cell subset or site can be read as: CD45RA-negative fraction. The chain is encoded by TRBV30 joined to TRBJ1-5; TRBD1 aligns with 8 central bases. CDR3 reads: CAWSGTGNQEPQHF. The DNA sequence is as follows: TGTGCCTGGAGTGGGACAGGGAACCAGGAGCCCCAGCATTTT.